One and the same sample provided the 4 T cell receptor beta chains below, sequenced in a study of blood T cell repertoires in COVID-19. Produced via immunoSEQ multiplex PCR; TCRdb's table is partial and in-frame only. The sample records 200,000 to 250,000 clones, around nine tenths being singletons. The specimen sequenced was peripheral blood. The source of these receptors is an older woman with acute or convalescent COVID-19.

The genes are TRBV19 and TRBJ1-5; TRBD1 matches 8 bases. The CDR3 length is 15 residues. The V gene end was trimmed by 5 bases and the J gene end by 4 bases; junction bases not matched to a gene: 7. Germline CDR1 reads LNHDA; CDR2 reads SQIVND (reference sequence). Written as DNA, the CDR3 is TGTGCCAGTAGTCCGGGACAGGCCTGGAATCAGCCCCAGCATTTT. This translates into CASSPGQAWNQPQHF.

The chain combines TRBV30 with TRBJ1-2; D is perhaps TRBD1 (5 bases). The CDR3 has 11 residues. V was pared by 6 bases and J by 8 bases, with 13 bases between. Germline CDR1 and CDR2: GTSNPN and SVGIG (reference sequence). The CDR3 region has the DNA TGTGCCTGCCGGGCCGCAGGGGGCTACACCTTC. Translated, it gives CACRAAGGYTF.

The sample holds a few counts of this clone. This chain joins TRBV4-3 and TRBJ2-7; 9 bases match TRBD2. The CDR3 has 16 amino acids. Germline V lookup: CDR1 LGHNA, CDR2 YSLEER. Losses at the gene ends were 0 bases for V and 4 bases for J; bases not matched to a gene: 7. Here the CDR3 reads CASSQDLRSGSYEQYF. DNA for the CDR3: TGCGCCAGCAGCCAAGATCTGCGTAGCGGGAGTTACGAGCAGTACTTC.

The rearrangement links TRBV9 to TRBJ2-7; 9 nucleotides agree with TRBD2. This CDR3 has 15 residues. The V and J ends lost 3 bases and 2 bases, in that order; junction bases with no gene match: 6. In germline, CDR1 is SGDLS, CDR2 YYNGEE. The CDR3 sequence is CASSASSGTPYEQYF. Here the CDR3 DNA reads TGTGCCAGCAGCGCATCTAGCGGGACCCCCTACGAGCAGTACTTC.